This is a list of T cell receptor beta chains from one sample in a study of T cell repertoires in cytomegalovirus infection. TCRdb independently ran MiXCR on the reads; one entry per CDR3 protein. The sample carries 150,000 to 200,000 distinct CDR3 sequences, more than 9% recorded once. Sequenced: PBMCs. These receptors originate from a human donor in good health (CMV status not recorded). Some clones in this sample may be carry-over from other donors' samples. Both conserved end residues are part of each CDR3. A D gene is named only where the DNA matches it firmly. Not every row has a clone size; where given, it reads once, few, many or a size class.

v_gene,j_gene,abundance,d_gene,CDR3aa,CDR3nt
TRBV6-2/TRBV6-3,TRBJ2-1,many,.,CASSYSPASRFGVNEQFF,TGTGCCAGCAGTTACTCGCCGGCTTCCAGGTTCGGTGTGAATGAGCAGTTCTTC
TRBV3-1,TRBJ1-5,few,.,CASSQATGLGQPQHF,TGTGCCAGCAGCCAAGCAACAGGGCTAGGGCAGCCCCAGCATTTT
TRBV28,TRBJ2-1,few,.,CASSFRRGAYNEQFF,TGTGCCAGCAGTTTTAGGCGGGGAGCCTACAATGAGCAGTTCTTC
TRBV7-2,TRBJ2-7,many,.,CASSSRGGQSSYEQYF,TGTGCCAGCAGCTCCCGTGGCGGGCAAAGCTCCTACGAGCAGTACTTC
TRBV7-2,TRBJ1-2,many,TRBD1,CASSLGGTEPNYGYTF,TGTGCCAGCAGCTTAGGGGGGACAGAGCCTAACTATGGCTACACCTTC
TRBV7-8,TRBJ1-1,many,TRBD1,CATIRSGTARETEAFF,TGTGCCACCATCCGGTCGGGGACAGCTCGGGAGACTGAAGCTTTCTTT
TRBV11-3,TRBJ2-3,.,TRBD1,CASSSRDSSTDTQYF,TGTGCCAGCAGCTCCCGGGACAGTAGCACAGATACGCAGTATTTT
TRBV7-2,TRBJ2-1,few,TRBD2,CASSSPSRASGRPSSYNEQFF,TGTGCCAGCAGCTCCCCCTCAAGGGCTAGCGGGAGGCCTAGCTCCTACAATGAGCAGTTCTTC
TRBV7-2,TRBJ1-6,many,.,CASSLGTGINSPLHF,TGTGCCAGCAGCTTAGGAACCGGCATCAATTCACCCCTCCACTTT
TRBV7-6,TRBJ1-4,.,TRBD1,CASSSTTGIVEKLFF,TGTGCCAGCAGCTCAACGACAGGGATCGTCGAAAAACTGTTTTTT
TRBV20-1,TRBJ2-7,.,.,CSAPEGNVYEQYF,TGCAGTGCCCCGGAGGGGAATGTCTACGAGCAGTACTTC
TRBV28,TRBJ1-5,.,.,CASLVLRGRQPQHF,TGTGCCAGCCTTGTCTTGAGGGGACGTCAGCCCCAGCATTTT
TRBV7-2,TRBJ2-1,many,.,CASSDPERSRYNEQFF,TGTGCCAGCAGCGACCCCGAGCGGTCCCGGTACAATGAGCAGTTCTTC
TRBV7-2,TRBJ1-2,many,.,CASSRDRGIGNGYTF,TGTGCCAGCAGCCGGGATCGCGGCATTGGTAATGGCTACACCTTC